This is a list of T cell receptor beta chains from one sample in a study of cytomegalovirus exposure and HLA in healthy donors. The table came from immunoSEQ multiplex PCR; TCRdb's copy has only in-frame clones and leaves some out. The sample yields some 120,000 clones, of which the top ten take up roughly 3.7%. Sequencing was done on a sample of PBMCs. These receptors were obtained from a man younger than 45 in good health and CMV-seronegative. CDR3s include the opening cysteine and the closing phenylalanine or tryptophan. Fields, in order: CDR3 length, D gene, J gene, V gene, CDR3 protein, CDR3 DNA. D genes are given only for firm matches.

14	TRBD1	TRBJ1-6	TRBV9	CASSDLQGYSPLHF	TGTGCCAGCAGCGACTTACAGGGGTACTCACCCCTCCACTTT
15	TRBD2	TRBJ2-1	TRBV7-3	CASSLTRLASGEQFF	TGTGCCAGCAGCTTAACAAGACTAGCGTCAGGGGAGCAGTTCTTC
15	TRBD1	TRBJ1-2	TRBV5-1	CASSLETGASRGYTF	TGCGCCAGCAGCTTGGAGACAGGGGCCTCAAGGGGCTACACCTTC
16	TRBD1	TRBJ1-3	TRBV5-1	CASSPSKGAGGNTIYF	TGCGCCAGCAGCCCAAGCAAGGGGGCTGGAGGAAACACCATATATTTT
14	TRBD2	TRBJ2-5	TRBV7-3	CASGAGGPGETQYF	TGTGCCAGCGGAGCGGGGGGGCCGGGAGAGACCCAGTACTTC
15	TRBD1	TRBJ1-1	TRBV6-5	CASSYKRQGNTEAFF	TGTGCCAGCAGTTACAAGAGACAGGGGAACACTGAAGCTTTCTTT
17	TRBD1	TRBJ1-5	TRBV12-5	CASGLGQGFRSNQPQHF	TGTGCTAGTGGGCTTGGACAGGGGTTTCGCAGCAATCAGCCCCAGCATTTT
11	-	TRBJ1-2	TRBV2	CASSEWRTEAF	TGTGCCAGCAGTGAATGGAGGACAGAGGCCTTC
13	-	TRBJ1-2	TRBV5-4	CASSLPLPDGYTF	TGTGCCAGCAGCTTGCCCTTGCCGGATGGCTACACCTTC
15	TRBD1	TRBJ2-4	TRBV19	CASSLPDRGQRIQYF	TGTGCCAGTAGTCTGCCGGACAGGGGGCAGCGCATTCAGTACTTC